The 13 T cell receptor beta chains in this list originate from one sample, sequenced in a study of PD-L1 blockade in urothelial cancer (dated by TCRdb to about 2017). To prepare the library, the immunoSEQ multiplex PCR assay was applied. In its TCRdb copy, this immuneACCESS table keeps in-frame sequences only and misses some clones. Where compared with another copy, unresolved V genes explain less than half of these, and the others have no known cause. This sample comprises about 120,000 clones, 75% to 90% of them detected only once. The top ten clonotypes cover approximately 1.7% of the sample. Taken with the paper, the label for time point translates to: peripheral blood 6 weeks after treatment start. The sequences come from PBMCs, collected around atezolizumab (anti-PD-L1) treatment. The receptor set was obtained from a man in his sixties with urothelial cancer.

The chain links TRBV7-2 to TRBJ1-1; D not certain. Trimming left V 1 base short and J 5 bases short, with 14 bases between. The CDR3 extends over 15 amino acids. The germline CDR1 and CDR2 sequences are SGHTA and FQGNSA. The CDR3 DNA is TGTGCCAGCAGCTTAGAGGAGGAGTTGGGGACTGAAGCTTTCTTT. Translating gives CASSLEEELGTEAFF. Looking up the rest from reference TRBV7-2 and TRBJ1-1 gives the full variable domain: GAGVSQSPSNKVTEKGKDVELRCDPISGHTALYWYRQSLGQGLEFLIYFQGNSAPDKSGLPSDRFSAERTGGSVSTLTIQRTQQEDSAVYLCASSLEEELGTEAFFGQGTRLTVV.

This chain joins TRBV5-6 and TRBJ2-7; a weak D match, TRBD2 (7 bases). Germline V lookup: CDR1 SGHDT, CDR2 YYEEEE. Trimming shortened V by 9 bases and J by 0 bases, and 16 bases separated the two germline ends. The CDR3 extends over 14 amino acids. CDR3: CATRGGTNSYEQYF. CDR3 nucleotides: TGTGCCACCCGGGGAGGGACAAACTCCTACGAGCAGTACTTC. The whole variable domain, remainder taken from reference TRBV5-6 and TRBJ2-7, is DAGVTQSPTHLIKTRGQQVTLRCSPKSGHDTVSWYQQALGQGPQFIFQYYEEEERQRGNFPDRFSGHQFPNYSSELNVNALLLGDSALYLCATRGGTNSYEQYFGPGTRLTVT.

The rearrangement joins TRBV5-4 to TRBJ1-2, with TRBD1 as a possible D gene (5 bases). V was cut by 4 bases and J by 4 bases, with 17 bases left in between. Germline V CDR1 and CDR2: SGHNT, YYREEE (reference sequence). The CDR3 spans 15 residues. The CDR3, as DNA: TGTGCCAGCAGCCTCGTCGTTGGCCAGGGCTATGGCTACACCTTC. Its protein is CASSLVVGQGYGYTF.

The chain has TRBV6-1 and TRBJ2-3; TRBD1 matches 7 bases. Trimming at V came to 3 bases and at J to 1 base, leaving 16 bases not matched to a gene. The CDR3 runs to 19 residues. The V gene's germline CDR1 is MNHNS and CDR2 SASEGT. This CDR3 is CASSEIPGQLGVGTDTQYF. The CDR3 coding sequence is TGTGCCAGCAGTGAGATCCCGGGACAGTTGGGAGTGGGCACAGATACGCAGTATTTT.

V gene TRBV9 combines with J gene TRBJ2-2, with D perhaps TRBD2 (6 bases). Germline-derived CDR1 and CDR2 are SGDLS and YYNGEE. This CDR3 is 14 amino acids long. Trimming pared 0 bases from V and 7 bases from J, leaving 10 bases between. CDR3 DNA: TGTGCCAGCAGCGTAGGGGCTAGCGTCGGGGAGCTGTTTTTT. Translating gives CASSVGASVGELFF.

In its sample, this clone was seen once. The V gene is TRBV6-1, the J gene TRBJ2-2, with D hard to call. This CDR3 region has 14 residues. From germline, CDR1 is MNHNS and CDR2 SASEGT. Deletions cut 2 bases from V and 1 base from J, with 5 bases between. CDR3: CASSERQNTGELFF. CDR3 sequence (DNA): TGTGCCAGCAGTGAAAGACAGAACACCGGGGAGCTGTTTTTT.

This chain uses TRBV30 with TRBJ1-5; D is perhaps TRBD1 (5 bases). This CDR3 has 16 residues. Germline CDR1 is GTSNPN and CDR2 is SVGIG (reference sequence). The V end lost 3 bases, the J end lost 2 bases, and 17 bases lay between the germline ends. CDR3 coding DNA: TGTGCCTGGAGGCCGGGGGGGGTCCCGCGCAATCAGCCCCAGCATTTT. It codes for CAWRPGGVPRNQPQHF.

The chain links TRBV19 to TRBJ1-2; maybe TRBD1 (6 bases). The CDR3 loop spans 18 amino acids. V gave up 3 bases and J gave up 3 bases, with 23 bases separating them. CDR1 and CDR2 from the germline V gene are LNHDA and SQIVND (reference sequence). The CDR3 is CASSISGDITGQHYGYTF. CDR3 DNA: TGTGCCAGTAGTATCTCGGGCGACATAACGGGACAACACTATGGCTACACCTTC.

This chain connects TRBV4-3 to TRBJ1-4; 11 nucleotides agree with TRBD1. This CDR3 comprises 16 residues. J gave up 8 bases and V 1 base, and 6 bases lay outside the gene matches. CDR1 and CDR2 from the germline V gene are LGHNA and YSLEER. The CDR3 sequence: CASSQAPGQGVEKLFF. CDR3 nucleotide sequence: TGCGCCAGCAGCCAAGCACCGGGACAGGGGGTAGAAAAACTGTTTTTT.

The V gene is TRBV4-2, the J gene TRBJ1-3, with no clear D. This CDR3 contains 15 residues. Germline values: CDR1 LGHNA, CDR2 YNFKEQ. V was shortened by 1 base and J by 4 bases, with 11 bases between the two germline ends. CDR3 in DNA: TGTGCCAGCAGCCAAGGGGTCTCGGGGGGAAACACCATATATTTT. It encodes CASSQGVSGGNTIYF.

A word on this clone: Germline is not matched at one junction end, which may reflect a read error. This chain links TRBV7-7 with TRBJ2-3; possible D gene TRBD2, 6 bases. The CDR3 extends over 15 amino acids. Looked up from germline, CDR1 is SSHAT and CDR2 is FNYEAQ (reference sequence). The CDR3 loop reads CASSLSSAKADTQYF. In DNA form, the CDR3 reads TGTGCTAGCAGCTTATCTAGCGCAAAAGCAGATACGCAGTATTTT.

The chain uses TRBV6-5 and TRBJ2-1; no firm D call. This CDR3 has 12 amino acids. Trimming stripped 5 bases from V and 9 bases from J, with 11 bases between. The germline V gene encodes CDR1 MNHEY and CDR2 SVGAGI. The DNA of the CDR3 is TGTGCCAGCAGTCCCCTAGGCGGTGAGCAGTTCTTC. It codes for CASSPLGGEQFF.

The CDR3 loop reads CASSLRYTGELFF. CDR3 bases: TGTGCCAGCAGCTTACGGTACACCGGGGAGCTGTTTTTT. The chain carries TRBV11-2 and TRBJ2-2; unclear D gene. The V gene lost 2 bases and the J gene lost 3 bases, with 4 bases spanning the gap. Germline V gene lookup returns CDR1 SGHAT and CDR2 FQNNGV. The length of the CDR3 is 13 residues.